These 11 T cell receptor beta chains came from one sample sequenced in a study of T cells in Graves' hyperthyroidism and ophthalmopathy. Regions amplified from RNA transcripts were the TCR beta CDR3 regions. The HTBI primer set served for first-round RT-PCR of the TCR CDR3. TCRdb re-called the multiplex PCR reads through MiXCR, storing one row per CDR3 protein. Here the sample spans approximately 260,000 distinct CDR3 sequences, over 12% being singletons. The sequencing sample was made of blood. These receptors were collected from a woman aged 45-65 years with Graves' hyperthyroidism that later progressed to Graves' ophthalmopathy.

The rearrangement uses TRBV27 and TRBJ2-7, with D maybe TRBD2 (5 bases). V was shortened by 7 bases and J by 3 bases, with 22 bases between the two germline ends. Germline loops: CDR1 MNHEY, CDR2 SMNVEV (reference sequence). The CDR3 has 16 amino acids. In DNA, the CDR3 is TGTGCCAGCACCCCTCCCGGGGAGATCTTAAACTACGAGCAGTACTTC. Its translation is CASTPPGEILNYEQYF.

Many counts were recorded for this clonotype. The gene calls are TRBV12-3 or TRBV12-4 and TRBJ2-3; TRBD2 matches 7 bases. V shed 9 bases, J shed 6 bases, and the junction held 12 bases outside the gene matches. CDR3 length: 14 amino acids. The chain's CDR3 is CASSMGRGMDTQYF. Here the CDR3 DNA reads TGTGCCAGTTCGATGGGGAGGGGAATGGATACGCAGTATTTT.

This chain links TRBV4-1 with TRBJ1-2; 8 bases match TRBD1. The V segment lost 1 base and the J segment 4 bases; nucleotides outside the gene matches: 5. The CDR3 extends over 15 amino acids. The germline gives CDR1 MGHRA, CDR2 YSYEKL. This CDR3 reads CASSQGAGQVYGYTF. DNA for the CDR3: TGCGCCAGCAGCCAAGGTGCGGGACAGGTCTATGGCTACACCTTC.

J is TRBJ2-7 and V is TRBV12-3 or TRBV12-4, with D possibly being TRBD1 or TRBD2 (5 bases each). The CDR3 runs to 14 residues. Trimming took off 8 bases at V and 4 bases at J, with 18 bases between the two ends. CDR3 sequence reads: CASGPGRSTYEQYF. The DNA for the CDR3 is TGTGCCAGCGGTCCGGGACGGAGTACGTACGAGCAGTACTTC.

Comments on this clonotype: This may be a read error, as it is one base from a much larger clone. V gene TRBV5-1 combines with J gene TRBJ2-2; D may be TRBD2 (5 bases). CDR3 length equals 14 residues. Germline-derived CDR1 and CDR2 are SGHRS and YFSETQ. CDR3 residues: CASSTRANTGEPFF. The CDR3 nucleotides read TGCGCCAGCAGCACGCGGGCCAACACCGGGGAGCCGTTTTTT.

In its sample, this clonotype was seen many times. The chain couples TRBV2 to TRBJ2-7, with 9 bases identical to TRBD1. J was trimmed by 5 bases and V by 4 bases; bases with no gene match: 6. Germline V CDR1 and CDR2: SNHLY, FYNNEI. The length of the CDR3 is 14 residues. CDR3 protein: CASSALGTGNEQYF. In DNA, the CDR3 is TGTGCCAGCAGTGCCCTCGGGACAGGGAACGAGCAGTACTTC. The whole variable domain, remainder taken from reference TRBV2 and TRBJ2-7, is EPEVTQTPSHQVTQMGQEVILRCVPISNHLYFYWYRQILGQKVEFLVSFYNNEISEKSEIFDDQFSVERPDGSNFTLKIRSTKLEDSAMYFCASSALGTGNEQYFGPGTRLTVT.

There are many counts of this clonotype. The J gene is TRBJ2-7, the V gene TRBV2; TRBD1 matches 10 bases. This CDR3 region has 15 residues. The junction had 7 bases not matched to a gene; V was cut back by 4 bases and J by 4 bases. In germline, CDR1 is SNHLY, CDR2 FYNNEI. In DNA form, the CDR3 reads TGTGCCAGCAGTGGGACAGGGGGATTTCCTTACGAGCAGTACTTC. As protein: CASSGTGGFPYEQYF. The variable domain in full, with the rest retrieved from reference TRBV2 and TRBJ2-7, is EPEVTQTPSHQVTQMGQEVILRCVPISNHLYFYWYRQILGQKVEFLVSFYNNEISEKSEIFDDQFSVERPDGSNFTLKIRSTKLEDSAMYFCASSGTGGFPYEQYFGPGTRLTVT.

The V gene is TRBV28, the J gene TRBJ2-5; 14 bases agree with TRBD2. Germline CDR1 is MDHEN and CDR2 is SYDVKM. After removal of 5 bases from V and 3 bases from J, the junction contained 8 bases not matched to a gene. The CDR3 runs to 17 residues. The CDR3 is CASSRGLAGAGEETQYF. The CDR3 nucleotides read TGTGCCAGCAGTCGGGGACTAGCGGGAGCGGGAGAAGAGACCCAGTACTTC.

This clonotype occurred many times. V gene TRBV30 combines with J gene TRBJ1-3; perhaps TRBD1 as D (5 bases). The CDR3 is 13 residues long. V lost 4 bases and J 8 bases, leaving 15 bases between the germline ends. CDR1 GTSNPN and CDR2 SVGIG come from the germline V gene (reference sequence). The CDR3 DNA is TGTGCCTGGATGGCGCGGGACGGGGACACCATATATTTT. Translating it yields CAWMARDGDTIYF. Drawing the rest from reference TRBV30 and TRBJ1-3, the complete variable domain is SQTIHQWPATLVQPVGSPLSLECTVEGTSNPNLYWYRQAAGRGLQLLFYSVGIGQISSEVPQNLSASRPQDRQFILSSKKLLLSDSGFYLCAWMARDGDTIYFGEGSWLTVV.

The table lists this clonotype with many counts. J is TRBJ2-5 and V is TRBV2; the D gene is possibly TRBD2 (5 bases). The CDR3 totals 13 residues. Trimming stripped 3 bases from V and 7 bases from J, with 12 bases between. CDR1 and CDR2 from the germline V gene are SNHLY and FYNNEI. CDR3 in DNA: TGTGCCAGCAGTGACGGGAACCCGGGGACCCAGTACTTC. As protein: CASSDGNPGTQYF. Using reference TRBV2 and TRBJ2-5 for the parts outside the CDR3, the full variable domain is EPEVTQTPSHQVTQMGQEVILRCVPISNHLYFYWYRQILGQKVEFLVSFYNNEISEKSEIFDDQFSVERPDGSNFTLKIRSTKLEDSAMYFCASSDGNPGTQYFGPGTRLLVL.

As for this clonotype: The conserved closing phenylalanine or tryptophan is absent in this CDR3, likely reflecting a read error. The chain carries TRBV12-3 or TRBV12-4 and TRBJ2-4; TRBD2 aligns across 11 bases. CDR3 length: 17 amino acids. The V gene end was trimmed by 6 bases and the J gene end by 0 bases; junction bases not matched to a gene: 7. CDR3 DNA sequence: TGTGCCAGCAGCCGTGGGACTAGCGGTCTAGCCAAAAACATTCAGTACCTC. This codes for CASSRGTSGLAKNIQYL.